These 2 T cell receptor beta chains were all obtained from the same sample, sequenced in a study of shared clonotypes between healthy human individuals. TCRdb keeps only in-frame clones here, not all; method: immunoSEQ multiplex PCR. The sample lists some 530,000 clones, over 70% occurring once. The sample taken for sequencing was PBMCs. These receptors were taken from a woman aged 40 to 50 in good health. Some clones in this sample may be carry-over from other donors' samples.

J is TRBJ2-7 and V is TRBV2, with 7 positions matching TRBD1. Germline values: CDR1 SNHLY, CDR2 FYNNEI. V shed 9 bases, J shed 7 bases, and the junction held 15 bases outside the gene matches. The CDR3 contains 14 residues. The CDR3 nucleotides read TGTGCCAGTACGCCGGGACAGCGCATGGGAGAGCAGTACTTC. It yields the protein CASTPGQRMGEQYF.

CDR3 bases: TGTGCCAGCAGCGTGGACGGCCTCGCCACATCTTCTTCGGAAAAACTGTTTTTT. Its protein product is CASSVDGLATSSSEKLFF. This chain joins TRBV2 and TRBJ1-4; the D is unclear. CDR1 SNHLY and CDR2 FYNNEI come from the germline V gene. The CDR3 contains 18 residues. V lost 6 bases to trimming and J lost 8 bases, with 28 bases between them.